The 15 T cell receptor beta chains presented below share a single source sample, sequenced in a study of T cells in Graves' hyperthyroidism and ophthalmopathy (dated by TCRdb to between 2019 and 2020). Libraries were constructed by multiplex PCR. The sample was run on an Illumina HiSeq 2000. The TCR beta CDR3 regions were amplified from RNA transcripts. For the first round of RT-PCR on the TCR CDR3, the HTBI primer set was used together with the Qiagen OneStep RT-PCR kit. TCRdb reran the public reads through fastp at Q25 and MiXCR, keeping productive beta chains. Identical CDR3 protein sequences are pooled into one entry, listed with their most common genes and DNA. This sample is represented by more than 300,000 distinct CDR3 sequences; roughly 18% of them were singletons. The top ten clones comprise 40% of the sample. Sequencing was done on a sample of blood. These TCRs come from a man aged 18 to 30 with Graves' ophthalmopathy.

V usage is TRBV6-6 and J usage is TRBJ2-3; 7 bases agree with TRBD1. From germline, CDR1 is MNHNY and CDR2 SVGAGI (reference sequence). V shed 0 bases and J 3 bases; nucleotides not matched to a gene: 3. CDR3 length equals 15 residues. Written as DNA, the CDR3 is TGTGCCAGCAGTTACTCCGACAGGGAGACAGATACGCAGTATTTT. It codes for CASSYSDRETDTQYF.

This clonotype was seen only a few times. Sequence at one end of the junction differs from germline and may be a read error. The chain employs TRBV3-1 and TRBJ2-1; possible D gene TRBD1, 5 bases. CDR1 is LGHDT and CDR2 is YNNKEL in the germline V gene (reference sequence). The CDR3 contains 14 residues. As DNA, the CDR3 is TGTGCCAGCAGCCATGACAGAGATTACAATGAGCGGTTCTTC. It encodes CASSHDRDYNERFF.

With regard to this clonotype: A much larger clone lies one base from this, so it may be a read error. The J gene is TRBJ1-1, the V gene TRBV2, with D unresolved. The CDR3 is 15 residues long. The germline V gene has CDR1 SNHLY and CDR2 FYNNEI. The ends were cut back, 6 bases at V and 4 bases at J, with 18 bases in the middle. CDR3 region: CASSARGGLRTEAFF. The CDR3 DNA reads TGTGCCAGCAGCGCCCGGGGAGGGCTACGCACTGAAGCTTTCTTT.

V is TRBV18 and J is TRBJ1-4; D is unclear. The germline CDR1 and CDR2 sequences are KGHSH and LQKENI. This CDR3 has 14 residues. The V and J ends lost 3 bases and 6 bases respectively, with 11 bases between them. The CDR3 nucleotides read TGTGCCAGCTCACCCGGGCTAGGAGATGAAAAACTGTTTTTT. Amino acid sequence: CASSPGLGDEKLFF.

This clonotype was counted many times. The CDR3 here is CASSFDRATDTQYF. CDR3 sequence (DNA): TGCGCCAGCAGCTTTGACAGGGCCACAGATACGCAGTATTTT. The chain carries TRBV5-1 and TRBJ2-3; 7 nucleotides align to TRBD1. From germline, CDR1 is SGHRS and CDR2 YFSETQ. V trimming: 2 bases; J trimming: 2 bases; junction bases outside the gene matches: 2. CDR3 length: 14 amino acids.

This clonotype occurred many times. The rearrangement uses TRBV12-3 or TRBV12-4 and TRBJ2-1, with D perhaps assigned TRBD1 or TRBD2 (5 bases each). Trimming left V 4 bases short and J 9 bases short, with 16 bases between. CDR3 length: 14 amino acids. CDR3 sequence (DNA): TGTGCCAGCAGTTCCTTATACACTAGGGGTGAGCAGTTCTTC. Protein sequence: CASSSLYTRGEQFF.

The V and J genes are TRBV7-6 and TRBJ2-5; D unclear. Trimming left V 5 bases short and J 1 base short, with 8 bases between. The CDR3 loop spans 13 amino acids. Germline assignment: CDR1 SGHVS and CDR2 FNYEAQ. The CDR3 loop is CASSRRSQETQYF. CDR3 bases: TGTGCCAGCAGCCGACGGAGCCAAGAGACCCAGTACTTC.

In its sample, this clonotype was seen many times. The chain has TRBV7-2 and TRBJ2-7, with TRBD2 identical over 11 bases. The ends lost 5 bases at V and 7 bases at J; junction bases unmatched: 7. CDR3 length: 14 amino acids. Per the germline V gene, CDR1 is SGHTA and CDR2 is FQGNSA. CDR3 in amino acids: CASSRLAGTGEQYF. For the CDR3, the DNA is TGTGCCAGCAGCAGACTAGCGGGGACGGGGGAGCAGTACTTC.

This clonotype came up many times. V and J are TRBV20-1 and TRBJ1-6; possibly TRBD1 for D (6 bases). CDR3 length equals 15 residues. Germline V gene lookup returns CDR1 DFQATT and CDR2 SNEGSKA (reference sequence). Trimming cost V 6 bases and J 5 bases, with 17 bases left between them. CDR3 residues: CSAGFGPGDNSPLHF. The CDR3 bases are TGCAGTGCGGGGTTTGGGCCAGGGGATAATTCACCCCTCCACTTT.

This clonotype came up many times. The genes are TRBV12-3 or TRBV12-4 and TRBJ2-3; D remains ambiguous. V was pared by 6 bases and J by 9 bases, with 10 bases between. The CDR3 has 11 amino acids. This CDR3 is CASRTTDTQYF. The CDR3 nucleotides are TGTGCCAGCAGGACGACGGACACGCAGTATTTT.

The chain links TRBV11-2 to TRBJ2-7; 16 nucleotides match TRBD2. The CDR3 extends over 17 amino acids. Unmatched junction bases numbered 9, after V lost 5 bases and J lost 5 bases. Germline V CDR1 and CDR2: SGHAT, FQNNGV. The CDR3 loop reads CASSPGTSGGAAHEQYF. CDR3 sequence (DNA): TGTGCCAGCAGCCCTGGGACTAGCGGGGGGGCCGCCCACGAGCAGTACTTC.

This chain connects TRBV9 to TRBJ1-1, with a weak D call TRBD1 (5 bases). The germline V gene has CDR1 SGDLS and CDR2 YYNGEE. The ends were cut back, 3 bases at V and 4 bases at J, with 13 bases in the middle. The CDR3 length is 14 residues. In DNA, the CDR3 is TGTGCCAGCAGCGATGGACGGAGGGGCACTGAAGCTTTCTTT. Translating it yields CASSDGRRGTEAFF.

The V and J genes are TRBV12-3 or TRBV12-4 and TRBJ1-3; TRBD1 agrees at 7 bases. The V segment lost 6 bases and the J segment 4 bases; nucleotides outside the gene matches: 9. The CDR3 length is 15 residues. The CDR3 is CASSPRQGPGNTIYF. The CDR3 nucleotides are TGTGCCAGCAGCCCCAGACAGGGCCCCGGAAACACCATATATTTT.

The chain employs TRBV4-2 and TRBJ2-7, with 9 bases identical to TRBD1. This CDR3 spans 15 amino acids. Germline V gene lookup returns CDR1 LGHNA and CDR2 YNFKEQ. J was trimmed by 5 bases and V by 4 bases; bases with no gene match: 9. The CDR3 loop is CASSPRQGDSDEQYF. The CDR3 region has the DNA TGTGCCAGCAGCCCAAGACAGGGGGATTCAGACGAGCAGTACTTC.

This clonotype was picked up one time. This rearrangement joins TRBV19 to TRBJ1-6; the D gene is possibly TRBD1 (5 bases). Germline CDR1 and CDR2: LNHDA and SQIVND (reference sequence). The CDR3 has 16 residues. The V gene lost 9 bases and the J gene lost 8 bases, with 23 bases spanning the gap. The CDR3 loop reads CASTLMGGTGHSPLHF. In nucleotides, the CDR3 is TGTGCCAGCACCCTGATGGGGGGGACGGGGCATTCACCCCTCCACTTT.